A single sample gave rise to the 31 T cell receptor beta chains below, sequenced in a study of blood T cell repertoires in COVID-19. Only in-frame clones appear in the TCRdb table, and some are missing; sequencing was by immunoSEQ multiplex PCR. Among around 270,000 clones listed, 80% to 90% were seen once. Sequencing used peripheral blood. The source of these receptors is a woman aged 45-65 years with acute or convalescent COVID-19.

This chain links TRBV18 with TRBJ1-5, with D uncertain. This CDR3 is 15 amino acids long. The V gene's germline CDR1 is KGHSH and CDR2 LQKENI. The V end was cut by 2 bases, the J end by 0 bases, with 8 bases between. This chain's CDR3 is CASSPNSNSNQPQHF. The CDR3 nucleotides read TGTGCCAGCTCACCAAACAGCAATAGCAATCAGCCCCAGCATTTT.

The chain uses TRBV9 and TRBJ2-1, with TRBD2 matching 8 bases. V dropped 3 bases and J dropped 5; count of bases not matched to a gene: 19. Germline assignment: CDR1 SGDLS and CDR2 YYNGEE. CDR3 length equals 19 residues. CDR3 coding DNA: TGTGCCAGCAGCGGAGCCCCGTACCAATTAGCGGGAAAAGACAATGAGCAGTTCTTC. Its translation is CASSGAPYQLAGKDNEQFF.

This clone has just a few counts. This rearrangement joins TRBV7-9 to TRBJ2-7; D remains unclear. From germline, CDR1 is SEHNR and CDR2 FQNEAQ (reference sequence). The CDR3 runs to 14 residues. V gave up 5 bases and J gave up 0 bases, with 11 bases separating them. The CDR3 DNA is TGTGCCAGCAGCCCCGGGTCTAGCTCCTACGAGCAGTACTTC. Its protein is CASSPGSSSYEQYF.

The gene calls are TRBV2 and TRBJ1-2, with a weak D call TRBD1 (6 bases). This CDR3 has 13 residues. Germline V lookup: CDR1 SNHLY, CDR2 FYNNEI. V lost 6 bases and J 2 bases, leaving 10 bases between the germline ends. The CDR3 region has the DNA TGTGCCAGCAGCGAAACAGGGAACTATGGCTACACCTTC. Translation gives CASSETGNYGYTF.

The rearrangement links TRBV18 to TRBJ2-5; D is undetermined. The CDR3 sequence is 12 residues long. V gave up 5 bases and J gave up 0 bases, with 4 bases separating them. The V gene's germline CDR1 is KGHSH and CDR2 LQKENI. As DNA, the CDR3 is TGTGCCAGCTCAAACAACCAAGAGACCCAGTACTTC. Protein product: CASSNNQETQYF. The variable domain in full, with the rest retrieved from reference TRBV18 and TRBJ2-5, is NAGVMQNPRHLVRRRGQEARLRCSPMKGHSHVYWYRQLPEEGLKFMVYLQKENIIDESGMPKERFSAEFPKEGPSILRIQQVVRGDSAAYFCASSNNQETQYFGPGTRLLVL.

This sequence joins TRBV2 and TRBJ2-1; 12 bases line up with TRBD2. Losses at the gene ends were 5 bases for V and 8 bases for J; bases not matched to a gene: 16. The CDR3 has 18 residues. Germline loops: CDR1 SNHLY, CDR2 FYNNEI. CDR3 nucleotide sequence: TGTGCCAGCAGTTTGACTAGCGGGAGTTATATTTTGGTCGATGAGCAGTTCTTC. It encodes CASSLTSGSYILVDEQFF.

The V and J genes are TRBV6-5 and TRBJ1-1; 8 bases agree with TRBD1. CDR1 MNHEY and CDR2 SVGAGI come from the germline V gene. V lost 8 bases to trimming and J lost 2 bases; unmatched junction nucleotides: 4. This CDR3 spans 13 amino acids. DNA of the CDR3: TGTGCCAGCCGGGACAGGATCAACACTGAAGCTTTCTTT. This codes for CASRDRINTEAFF.

The V call is TRBV6-2 or TRBV6-3, the J call TRBJ1-2; the match to TRBD1 covers 10 bases. Germline CDR1 and CDR2: MNHEY and SVGEGT. There are 15 residues in the CDR3. After removal of 2 bases from V and 6 bases from J, the junction contained 6 bases not matched to a gene. The CDR3 reads CASSYKTGGGDGYTF. In DNA form, the CDR3 reads TGTGCCAGCAGTTACAAGACAGGGGGCGGAGATGGCTACACCTTC.

This clone was seen once. The rearrangement joins TRBV30 to TRBJ1-4; a weak D match, TRBD1 (5 bases). The CDR3 length is 13 residues. The germline gives CDR1 GTSNPN, CDR2 SVGIG (reference sequence). The V and J ends lost 2 bases and 7 bases respectively, with 11 bases between them. CDR3 sequence (DNA): TGTGCCTGGAGTAGACAGACGATTGAAAAACTGTTTTTT. It specifies CAWSRQTIEKLFF. Variable domain in full (rest from reference TRBV30 and TRBJ1-4): SQTIHQWPATLVQPVGSPLSLECTVEGTSNPNLYWYRQAAGRGLQLLFYSVGIGQISSEVPQNLSASRPQDRQFILSSKKLLLSDSGFYLCAWSRQTIEKLFFGSGTQLSVL.

The chain combines TRBV28 with TRBJ1-6, with 7 positions matching TRBD1. Germline assignment: CDR1 MDHEN and CDR2 SYDVKM. The trim removed 8 bases at V and 8 bases at J, leaving 12 bases unmatched. The CDR3 extends over 15 amino acids. The CDR3 loop is CASGRLGQDYSPLHF. DNA of the CDR3: TGTGCCAGCGGTCGGCTAGGACAGGATTATTCACCCCTCCACTTT. Full variable domain (rest looked up from reference TRBV28 and TRBJ1-6): DVKVTQSSRYLVKRTGEKVFLECVQDMDHENMFWYRQDPGLGLRLIYFSYDVKMKEKGDIPEGYSVSREKKERFSLILESASTNQTSMYLCASGRLGQDYSPLHFGNGTRLTVT.

CDR3 nucleotide sequence: TGTGCCAGCAGTTATAGGACAGAGCCGGGTGAGCAGTACTTC. It yields the protein CASSYRTEPGEQYF. The genes are TRBV6-5 and TRBJ2-7; D is perhaps TRBD1 (6 bases). Trimming stripped 3 bases from V and 7 bases from J, with 16 bases between. The CDR3 is 14 amino acids. Germline assignment: CDR1 MNHEY and CDR2 SVGAGI.

The chain joins TRBV5-1 to TRBJ2-1, with D uncertain. Trimming shortened V by 0 bases and J by 7 bases, and 5 bases separated the two germline ends. The CDR3 is made up of 12 amino acids. Per the germline V gene, CDR1 is SGHRS and CDR2 is YFSETQ. CDR3 sequence reads: CASSLEPNEQFF. DNA of the CDR3: TGCGCCAGCAGCTTGGAGCCGAATGAGCAGTTCTTC.

This clone has just one count. The sample holds other DNA sequences that translate to the same CDR3. The rearrangement uses TRBV27 and TRBJ2-7, with a weak D call TRBD1 (6 bases). CDR1 is MNHEY, CDR2 SMNVEV, per germline (reference sequence). Trimming took 9 bases from V and 3 from J, leaving 12 bases between them. The CDR3 length is 12 residues. The CDR3 region is CASTGTNYEQYF. CDR3 DNA sequence: TGTGCCAGTACAGGGACCAACTACGAGCAGTACTTC.

The chain combines TRBV18 with TRBJ2-1; a possible D gene is TRBD2 (6 bases). Trimming removed 5 bases from V and 3 bases from J, with 11 bases in between. The CDR3 is 14 amino acids. From germline, CDR1 is KGHSH and CDR2 LQKENI. The CDR3 coding sequence is TGTGCCAGCTCAGCCGCGGGACGCTACAATGAGCAGTTCTTC. Translating it yields CASSAAGRYNEQFF.

This chain connects TRBV25-1 to TRBJ2-7, with D possibly being TRBD1 (5 bases). CDR1 and CDR2 from the germline V gene are MGHDK and SYGVNS. Trimming stripped 5 bases from V and 0 bases from J, with 14 bases between. The CDR3 has 15 residues. The CDR3 is CASSKGHSNSYEQYF. The CDR3 nucleotides are TGTGCCAGCAGTAAAGGACACTCAAACTCCTACGAGCAGTACTTC.

The J gene is TRBJ1-5, the V gene TRBV20-1; tentatively, D is TRBD1 (5 bases). The ends were cut back, 3 bases at V and 4 bases at J, with 10 bases in the middle. Germline CDR1 is DFQATT and CDR2 is SNEGSKA (reference sequence). The CDR3 length is 13 residues. The chain's CDR3 is CSASLGGNQPQHF. The CDR3 bases are TGCAGTGCTAGTCTGGGGGGTAATCAGCCCCAGCATTTT.

The V call is TRBV19, the J call TRBJ2-5; 10 nucleotides align to TRBD2. The junction had 13 bases not matched to a gene; V was cut back by 3 bases and J by 9 bases. The CDR3 is made up of 16 amino acids. Looked up from germline, CDR1 is LNHDA and CDR2 is SQIVND (reference sequence). This chain's CDR3 is CASSIALAGAPGAQYF. The CDR3, as DNA: TGTGCCAGTAGTATTGCGCTAGCGGGAGCACCCGGGGCCCAGTACTTC.

The chain recombines TRBV5-5 with TRBJ1-4; D is uncertain. The V end lost 2 bases, the J end lost 3 bases, and 8 bases lay between the germline ends. Germline-derived CDR1 and CDR2 are SGHKS and YYEKEE (reference sequence). The CDR3 has 14 amino acids. CDR3 sequence (DNA): TGTGCCAGCAGCTTTGAGCGAGCTAATGAAAAACTGTTTTTT. This codes for CASSFERANEKLFF.

V is TRBV6-5 and J is TRBJ1-1; TRBD1 is a possible D gene (5 bases). The CDR3 is made up of 13 amino acids. V was pared by 2 bases and J by 4 bases, with 8 bases between. Germline-derived CDR1 and CDR2 are MNHEY and SVGAGI. The CDR3 spells CASSYTGPTEAFF. Here the CDR3 DNA reads TGTGCCAGCAGTTACACAGGTCCCACTGAAGCTTTCTTT.

The chain links TRBV6-5 to TRBJ2-5; D is unresolved. Germline CDR1 MNHEY, CDR2 SVGAGI. This CDR3 is 15 amino acids long. V dropped 2 bases and J dropped 7 bases, with 17 bases sitting between them. CDR3 protein: CASSYLSEARGTQYF. CDR3 sequence (DNA): TGTGCCAGCAGTTACCTCAGCGAAGCGCGAGGGACCCAGTACTTC.

The genes are TRBV6-6 and TRBJ1-1; 8 nucleotides agree with TRBD1. The CDR3 is made up of 16 amino acids. The V segment lost 2 bases and the J segment 0 bases; nucleotides outside the gene matches: 5. The V gene's germline CDR1 is MNHNY and CDR2 SVGAGI (reference sequence). As DNA, the CDR3 is TGTGCCAGCAGTTACCCGGGACAGGAGATGAACACTGAAGCTTTCTTT. This encodes CASSYPGQEMNTEAFF.

The chain employs TRBV20-1 and TRBJ1-6; D gene unclear. V lost 3 bases to trimming and J lost 7 bases, with 7 bases between them. Germline CDR1 and CDR2: DFQATT and SNEGSKA (reference sequence). The CDR3 runs to 12 residues. CDR3 sequence (DNA): TGCAGTGCTAGTGGCGCGAATTCACCCCTCCACTTT. It specifies CSASGANSPLHF.

This clone was observed a few times. The CDR3 DNA follows: TGCGCCAGCAGCCAGGACAGAGGCACTGAAGCTTTCTTT. This encodes CASSQDRGTEAFF. The gene calls are TRBV4-3 and TRBJ1-1, with D tentatively TRBD1 (6 bases). CDR3 length equals 13 residues. In germline, CDR1 is LGHNA, CDR2 YSLEER. With 3 bases removed from V and 4 bases from J, the gap between germline ends came to 9 bases.

The rearrangement links TRBV3-1 (or the pseudogene TRBV3-2) to TRBJ2-5, with 10 bases identical to TRBD2. The CDR3 length is 15 residues. Germline loops: CDR1 LGHDT, CDR2 YNNKEL (reference sequence). Losses at the gene ends were 4 bases for V and 5 bases for J; bases not matched to a gene: 7. This CDR3 reads CASSPSGGWTETQYF. The CDR3 DNA is TGTGCCAGCAGCCCTAGCGGGGGCTGGACGGAGACCCAGTACTTC.

This sequence joins TRBV15 and TRBJ1-1; D not resolved. Germline V gene sequence: CDR1 LNHNV, CDR2 YYDKDF (reference sequence). This CDR3 has 11 residues. Trimming pared 1 base from V and 10 bases from J, leaving 7 bases between. CDR3 loop: CATSRASTAFF. In nucleotides, the CDR3 is TGTGCCACCAGCAGAGCATCTACAGCTTTCTTT.

In its sample, this clone was seen once. The rearrangement uses TRBV5-6 and TRBJ2-7, with 7 bases fitting TRBD2. Germline-derived CDR1 and CDR2 are SGHDT and YYEEEE. This CDR3 is built from 13 residues. Trimming at V came to 4 bases and at J to 3 bases, leaving 4 bases not matched to a gene. The CDR3 coding sequence is TGTGCCAGCAGCCCCCCTAGCGGCTACGAGCAGTACTTC. It specifies CASSPPSGYEQYF. Filled out from reference TRBV5-6 and TRBJ2-7, the complete variable domain reads DAGVTQSPTHLIKTRGQQVTLRCSPKSGHDTVSWYQQALGQGPQFIFQYYEEEERQRGNFPDRFSGHQFPNYSSELNVNALLLGDSALYLCASSPPSGYEQYFGPGTRLTVT.

V and J are TRBV2 and TRBJ2-7; 8 bases are shared with TRBD1. J gave up 5 bases and V 3 bases, and 6 bases lay outside the gene matches. CDR1 is SNHLY and CDR2 is FYNNEI in the germline V gene. This CDR3 has 14 residues. This CDR3 is CASSDPRGQNEQYF. The CDR3 DNA sequence: TGTGCCAGCAGTGATCCCAGGGGGCAGAACGAGCAGTACTTC.

The V call is TRBV4-1, the J call TRBJ1-3, with D perhaps TRBD1 (5 bases). V lost 2 bases and J 0 bases, leaving 8 bases between the germline ends. The CDR3 covers 15 residues. The germline CDR1 and CDR2 sequences are MGHRA and YSYEKL. The CDR3: CASSQTGFSGNTIYF. CDR3 nucleotide sequence: TGCGCCAGCAGCCAAACAGGTTTCTCTGGAAACACCATATATTTT.

The genes are TRBV13 and TRBJ2-5; 7 bases fit TRBD1. The V segment lost 2 bases and the J segment 5 bases; nucleotides outside the gene matches: 11. This CDR3 comprises 16 residues. Germline V gene sequence: CDR1 PRHDT, CDR2 FYEKMQ (reference sequence). The CDR3 DNA reads as TGTGCCAGCAGCTTATCGGGTCAGGGGGTAGAGGAGACCCAGTACTTC. Protein: CASSLSGQGVEETQYF.

The V call is TRBV18, the J call TRBJ2-7; 7 bases fit TRBD1. Germline trimming cut 2 bases from V and 5 bases from J; bases unmatched to any gene: 9. The CDR3 totals 15 residues. CDR1 and CDR2 (germline): KGHSH, LQKENI. In DNA form, the CDR3 reads TGTGCCAGCTCACCAACCTTACAGGGGCTCGACGAGCAGTACTTC. Translated: CASSPTLQGLDEQYF.

This sequence joins TRBV7-9 and TRBJ1-4; 9 positions agree with TRBD1. CDR1 and CDR2 from the germline V gene are SEHNR and FQNEAQ (reference sequence). With V trimmed by 11 bases and J by 8 bases, 12 bases remained unmatched. The CDR3 contains 14 residues. The CDR3 spells CAGTKGQGREKLFF. The CDR3 bases are TGTGCCGGCACCAAGGGACAGGGTCGAGAAAAACTGTTTTTT. The entire variable domain, with the rest obtained from reference TRBV7-9 and TRBJ1-4, is as follows: DTGVSQNPRHKITKRGQNVTFRCDPISEHNRLYWYRQTLGQGPEFLTYFQNEAQLEKSRLLSDRFSAERPKGSFSTLEIQRTEQGDSAMYLCAGTKGQGREKLFFGSGTQLSVL.